This T cell receptor (beta chain) was recovered during a study of shared clonotypes between healthy human individuals. Study-level information: A few men and a couple of women, aged 18 to 49, were donors. Three CD4 naive, three CD4 memory, two CD8 naive and one CD8 memory plate were used per donor.

Profiling relied on immunoSEQ multiplex PCR, and the TCRdb table lists in-frame clones only, not all of them. The repertoire holds about 680,000 clones, with more than 70% as singletons. Germline V gene lookup returns CDR1 SGHAT and CDR2 FQNNGV. The CDR3 loop spans 14 amino acids. V was trimmed by 4 bases and J by 7 bases, leaving 17 bases between them. Adult donors, all healthy and HIV-negative, had no recent acute infections or vaccinations. This receptor was obtained from a woman in her thirties in good health. Sequences were obtained from memory CD4+ T cells sorted from blood. Subset described: CD45RA-negative fraction. This chain links TRBV11-2 with TRBJ2-7; perhaps TRBD2 as D (5 bases). CDR3 sequence reads: CASSSQTGRGEQYF. The CDR3 DNA reads as TGTGCCAGCAGCTCCCAGACTGGACGCGGGGAGCAGTACTTC.